This TCR beta chain emerged from a study of T cells in Graves' hyperthyroidism and ophthalmopathy. CDR1 and CDR2 from the germline V gene are MNHEY and SVGAGI. This CDR3 contains 13 residues. The V end lost 4 bases, the J end lost 3 bases, and 9 bases lay between the germline ends. There were TCR beta CDR3 regions amplified from RNA transcripts. With the HTBI primer set, the TCR CDR3 went through a first round of RT-PCR. MiXCR, applied by TCRdb to the multiplex PCR reads, yields one record per CDR3 protein. The table lists 650,000 to 800,000 distinct CDR3 sequences, less than 45% of them singletons. The sequence was collected from an adult man with Graves' disease, either hyperthyroidism or ophthalmopathy (not recorded which). The source material was peripheral blood or thyroid tissue (not recorded which). The rearrangement uses TRBV6-5 and TRBJ1-2; D not resolved. The CDR3 sequence: CASSSAGDYGYTF. Written as DNA, the CDR3 is TGTGCCAGCAGTTCTGCGGGAGACTATGGCTACACCTTC.